This passage covers 6 T cell receptor beta chains from one sample sequenced in a study of tumor-infiltrating lymphocytes in primary liver carcinoma. Co-extraction of RNA and DNA was performed on about 20-32 mg of unsorted bulk tissue. Making TCR beta cDNA involved roughly 500 ng total RNA and a constant-region primer. Library construction for TCR beta comprised three nested multiplex PCR rounds performed with slightly modified ARM-PCR. Forward primers for TRBV1-TRBV30 and a C-beta reverse primer served the first two PCR rounds, at about 11 cycles each. TCRdb passed the multiplex PCR reads through MiXCR, listing each CDR3 protein once. The sample shows about 84,000 distinct CDR3 sequences, 72% of them seen only once. Specimen: liver tumor tissue from sampling region 1. The sample's subset: tumor region T1, superior pole. These receptors all stem from a man between 35 and 55 years old with primary liver carcinoma and hepatitis B virus infection.

Remarks on this clonotype: An end of the junction does not agree with germline; a read error may underlie this. The rearrangement uses TRBV6-1 and TRBJ1-2; no clear D. Germline CDR1 and CDR2: MNHNS and SASEGT. The CDR3 has 14 amino acids. CDR3 nucleotides: TGTGGCAGCAGTGAAATGGAAGTACTCTATGACTACACCTTC. Protein sequence: CGSSEMEVLYDYTF.

With respect to this clonotype: A much more abundant neighbour one base away suggests this may be a read error. V gene TRBV5-4 combines with J gene TRBJ2-2, with D tentatively TRBD1 (5 bases). In germline, CDR1 is SGHNT, CDR2 YYREEE (reference sequence). This CDR3 spans 14 amino acids. The V gene lost 2 bases and the J gene lost 5 bases, with 10 bases spanning the gap. CDR3 nucleotide sequence: TGTGCCAGCAGCTTCCCTAGGGGAACCGGGGAGCTGTTTTTT. Translated: CASSFPRGTGELFF.

About this clonotype: The junction shows a germline mismatch at one end, possibly a read error. This chain links TRBV6-1 with TRBJ2-7; D could derive from TRBD1 or TRBD2 (5 bases each). This CDR3 has 13 amino acids. Germline assignment: CDR1 MNHNS and CDR2 SASEGT. The CDR3 protein is CASSPGLVGEQCF. The CDR3 nucleotides are TGTGCCAGCAGCCCCGGTCTGGTGGGGGAGCAGTGCTTC.

Only one count was recorded for this clonotype. A read error may be the cause here, since a much bigger clone is one base away. The V and J genes are TRBV28 and TRBJ1-5; D may be TRBD1 (5 bases). Between the trimmed V and J ends, which lost 4 bases and 1 base, there was a span of 11 bases. Looked up from germline, CDR1 is MDHEN and CDR2 is SYDVKM. CDR3 length equals 15 residues. CDR3 nucleotides: TGTGCCAGCAGTTCTCTCAGGGAGAGCAATCAGCCCCAGCATTTT. Its translation: CASSSLRESNQPQHF.

This clonotype was seen at least ten times. This chain joins TRBV29-1 and TRBJ2-3, with 11 bases matching TRBD2. Unmatched junction bases numbered 4, after V lost 4 bases and J lost 4 bases. Germline CDR1 SQVTM, CDR2 ANQGSEA. The CDR3 is made up of 14 amino acids. The CDR3 region is CSVVAGGIPDTQYF. In DNA form, the CDR3 reads TGCAGCGTTGTAGCGGGAGGGATTCCAGATACGCAGTATTTT.

Comment on this clonotype: The junction differs from germline at one of its ends, possibly a read error. The chain joins TRBV11-2 to TRBJ2-7; D unresolved. CDR3 size: 15 residues. From germline, CDR1 is SGHAT and CDR2 FQNNGV. The CDR3 here is CASSLSMGIFYEQYF. CDR3 in DNA: TGTGCCAGCAGCCTATCTATGGGAATATTCTACGAGCAATACTTC.